In its sample, the clone carrying this T cell receptor beta chain was seen once. These data come from a study of blood T cell repertoires in COVID-19. About the research overall: The samples span acute and convalescent COVID-19 from the United States, Italy and Spain. The analysed material was cDNA or gDNA that came from T cells, B-cell-depleted T cells, or PBMCs.

V lost 1 base to trimming and J lost 1 base; unmatched junction nucleotides: 10. The CDR3 has 18 amino acids. Per the germline V gene, CDR1 is KGHSH and CDR2 is LQKENI. Source study methods: Amplification with reference gene primers provided the estimates of nucleated cell counts. Repertoires were generated with immunoSEQ multiplex PCR, while TCRdb's copy carries only in-frame clones and drops some. V and J calls and clone size are given by that table; D and trimming were obtained from the DNA. This table has about 140,000 clones, approximately 90% appearing once. The chain has TRBV18 and TRBJ1-2; 9 positions match TRBD1. The receptor was derived from a woman at least 80 years old with acute or convalescent COVID-19. The sequenced sample was peripheral blood. The CDR3 is CASSPRRGQGPINYGYTF. For the CDR3, the DNA is TGTGCCAGCTCACCACGGCGGGGACAGGGCCCAATTAACTATGGCTACACCTTC.